Listed here are 4 T cell receptor beta chains from one sample, sequenced in a study of cytomegalovirus exposure and HLA in healthy donors. Primers for the PCR totalled 60 Vbeta and 13 Jbeta. Sequencing was performed with immunoSEQ multiplex PCR; in TCRdb, only in-frame clones are kept and a portion is missing. Among 150,000 to 200,000 clones listed, 81% were seen once. Sequences were obtained from PBMCs. These receptors were obtained from a man in his late teens or twenties in good health and CMV-seronegative.

As DNA, the CDR3 is TGTGCCAGCAGCTTAAGACAAACTGGAAACACCATATATTTT. It translates to CASSLRQTGNTIYF. The chain has TRBV7-9 and TRBJ1-3; unclear D gene. Germline V lookup: CDR1 SEHNR, CDR2 FQNEAQ (reference sequence). Trimming took 2 bases from V and 2 from J, leaving 7 bases between them. CDR3 size: 14 residues.

For the CDR3, the DNA is TGTGCCAGCAGCGTAGAGGGACTAGCGGGGGAACGACTAGTCGAGCAGTACTTC. Translating gives CASSVEGLAGERLVEQYF. This chain links TRBV9 with TRBJ2-7; 14 bases map to TRBD2. The junction had 11 bases not matched to a gene; V was cut back by 0 bases and J by 6 bases. CDR3 length: 18 residues. Per germline, CDR1 SGDLS and CDR2 YYNGEE.

V usage is TRBV6-1 and J usage is TRBJ1-5, with D perhaps matching TRBD1 (6 bases). V was clipped by 5 bases and J by 8 bases, with 19 bases between them. The CDR3 has 15 amino acids. Germline V gene sequence: CDR1 MNHNS, CDR2 SASEGT. The CDR3 region is CASSLDGRGWKPQHF. CDR3 bases: TGTGCCAGCAGTTTAGACGGGAGGGGGTGGAAGCCCCAGCATTTT.

The V gene is TRBV5-4, the J gene TRBJ1-1; D is uncertain. Germline CDR1 SGHNT, CDR2 YYREEE (reference sequence). The CDR3 contains 19 residues. The V and J ends lost 0 bases and 2 bases respectively, with 23 bases between them. The CDR3 DNA is TGTGCCAGCAGCTTGGTATTTATGGCAGGCGGGGTTAGCAACACTGAAGCTTTCTTT. It translates to CASSLVFMAGGVSNTEAFF.